This TCR beta chain was recovered during a study of blood T cell repertoires in COVID-19. V lost 7 bases and J lost 9; bases outside the gene matches: 9. CDR1 and CDR2 from the germline V gene are SNHLY and FYNNEI. This CDR3 region has 13 residues. As originally analysed: Using reference gene primer amplification, nucleated cell counts were estimated. Clones were read by immunoSEQ multiplex PCR, and TCRdb kept only the in-frame ones, dropping some. The V and J calls and clone size were taken over from that table, and D and trimming were inferred from the DNA. The repertoire includes approximately 140,000 clones, about 80% of them detected once, and roughly 2% sits in the top ten.

Material: peripheral blood. The rearrangement links TRBV2 to TRBJ2-1; TRBD2 matches 7 bases. The sequence derives from a man between 65 and 85 years old with acute or convalescent COVID-19. CDR3 sequence: CASKVRGKGEQFF. CDR3 DNA: TGTGCCAGCAAGGTGCGGGGGAAAGGTGAGCAGTTCTTC.